This TCR beta chain was sequenced for a study of pediatric ulcerative colitis. Findings of the study overall: Blood-rectal clonal overlap within each person was significantly higher in ulcerative colitis patients than controls.

The assay was run at survey level. Sequencing used immunoSEQ multiplex PCR; TCRdb keeps in-frame clones, though not all of them. The sample has more than 50,000 clones; 70% to 85% are singletons. Between the trimmed V and J ends, which lost 0 bases and 5 bases, there was a span of 11 bases. This CDR3 region has 14 residues. Germline V gene data show CDR1 as SGDLS and CDR2 as YYNGEE. There are a few counts of this clone. Its specificity is not known. Before the diagnostic colonoscopy, ulcerative colitis patients were free of immunosuppressive medication. Blood was drawn at the time of colonoscopy. The chain joins TRBV9 to TRBJ1-1; D not resolved. This TCR was recovered from a boy between 10 and 17 years old with moderate ulcerative colitis. Material: blood. The CDR3 reads CASSVAVVGTEAFF. DNA for the CDR3: TGTGCCAGCAGCGTAGCAGTTGTTGGGACTGAAGCTTTCTTT.